The T cell receptor beta chain described here comes from a study of blood T cell repertoires in COVID-19. Study-level background: The cDNA or gDNA used as material had been derived from T cells, B-cell-depleted T cells, or PBMCs.

Sequenced by immunoSEQ multiplex PCR; TCRdb stores in-frame clones only, minus some. The sample includes about 170,000 clones, approximately 88% of them seen just once. Trimming took off 10 bases at V and 2 bases at J, with 15 bases between the two ends. The V gene's germline CDR1 is LGHDT and CDR2 YNNKEL (reference sequence). The CDR3 has 14 residues. The chain carries TRBV3-1 (or the pseudogene TRBV3-2) and TRBJ2-1; D perhaps matches TRBD2 (6 bases). Sequencing used peripheral blood. This receptor was identified in a woman between 55 and 75 years old with acute or convalescent COVID-19. The CDR3 nucleotides are TGTGCCACCGTATCTCGCGGGGCCTACAATGAGCAGTTCTTC. Translation gives CATVSRGAYNEQFF.